Here is one TCR beta chain with its context. Germline trimming cut 3 bases from V and 5 bases from J; bases unmatched to any gene: 9. Germline V lookup: CDR1 MNHEY, CDR2 SMNVEV (reference sequence). The CDR3 runs to 16 residues. This sample was taken from a study of shared clonotypes between healthy human individuals. Assay used: immunoSEQ multiplex PCR; TCRdb lists only in-frame clones, some missing. The sample includes over 1.4 million clones, over 95% of them seen just once. The chain couples TRBV27 to TRBJ1-2; 10 bases align to TRBD1. The TCR comes from a man between 25 and 39 years old in good health. The sample consisted of naive CD4+ T cells sorted from blood. The subset here: CD45RA+ positively selected. In DNA, the CDR3 is TGTGCCAGCAGTTTCGCCATGACAGGGGGCGGTTATGGCTACACCTTC. Amino acid sequence: CASSFAMTGGGYGYTF.